These T cell receptor beta chains were read from a single sample in a study of CD8 T cells in Susac syndrome. TCRdb used MiXCR to reprocess the immunoSEQ multiplex PCR reads, holding one entry per CDR3 protein. The sample records 150,000 to 200,000 distinct CDR3 sequences, about 93% being singletons. Specimen: CD4+ T cells from PBMCs. The origin of the receptors is a human donor in good health. Both conserved end residues are part of each CDR3. The D gene is left open where the match is weak. Clone sizes are given selectively: once, few, many, or a class where the clone is expanded.

cdr3_nt	cdr3_aa	j_call	clone_size	d_call	v_call
TGTGCCAGCAGCTCCACCGGGACTAGCTACAATGAGCAGTTCTTC	CASSSTGTSYNEQFF	TRBJ2-1	few	TRBD2	TRBV7-2
TGCAGTGCTAGGGCTAGCGGGGGTTCGGAGACCCAGTACTTC	CSARASGGSETQYF	TRBJ2-5	.	TRBD2	TRBV20-1
TGTGCCAGCAGTGAAGAGGCAGGAACATATGGCTACACCTTC	CASSEEAGTYGYTF	TRBJ1-2	once	.	TRBV2
TGTGCCGGCTTGACAGGGAGTGAGTACGAGCAGTACTTC	CAGLTGSEYEQYF	TRBJ2-7	.	TRBD1	TRBV27
TGTGCCAGCAGTGACGAGAGACTGACCAATTCACCCCTCCACTTT	CASSDERLTNSPLHF	TRBJ1-6	.	.	TRBV2
TGTGCCAGCAGCCCGCATGGGACTAGCGTGTACCAAGAGACCCAGTACTTC	CASSPHGTSVYQETQYF	TRBJ2-5	.	TRBD2	TRBV3-1
TGCAGTGCTAGAGAGTCCGGCAGGACCTCTGGGGCCAACGTCCTGACCTTC	CSARESGRTSGANVLTF	TRBJ2-6	.	.	TRBV20-1
TGTGCCATCAGTGGCCAGGAAGAGACCCAGTACTTC	CAISGQEETQYF	TRBJ2-5	once	.	TRBV10-3
TGCGCCAGCAGCCAACCGGCGGGGGGCAGGAGAAGCGGCGAGCAGTTCTTC	CASSQPAGGRRSGEQFF	TRBJ2-1	.	TRBD2	TRBV4-1
TGTGCCAGTAGTGCCCCAGCTTACAATGAGCAGTTCTTC	CASSAPAYNEQFF	TRBJ2-1	.	.	TRBV19
TGCAGCGTTGAGGGGTTGGGTGGCTACGAGCAGTACTTC	CSVEGLGGYEQYF	TRBJ2-7	.	.	TRBV29-1
TGCAGCGCGGGGACAGGGGGCCGAGAGCAGTACTTC	CSAGTGGREQYF	TRBJ2-7	.	TRBD1	TRBV29-1
TGTGCCAGCAGCCAACAGTATGGCTACACCTTC	CASSQQYGYTF	TRBJ1-2	.	.	TRBV3-1
TGCAGTGCGGTGGACAGTAATGGGGAGACCCAGTACTTC	CSAVDSNGETQYF	TRBJ2-5	.	.	TRBV20-1
TGCAGCCCCCGGTACGGGACAGATAGTAATTCACCCCTCCACTTT	CSPRYGTDSNSPLHF	TRBJ1-6	.	TRBD1	TRBV29-1
TGTGCCAGCAGCGCGGACAGGAGCTCCTACGAGCAGTACTTC	CASSADRSSYEQYF	TRBJ2-7	.	TRBD1	TRBV25-1
TGCAGTGCTAGCCCCGGACAGAGCAGCAATCAGCCCCAGCATTTT	CSASPGQSSNQPQHF	TRBJ1-5	.	.	TRBV20-1
TGCAGTGTGCACTCTCCTAACTATGGCTACACCTTC	CSVHSPNYGYTF	TRBJ1-2	.	.	TRBV20-1
TGCAGTGCCCCAATCGGAGGGGTGGGCGAGCAGTACTTC	CSAPIGGVGEQYF	TRBJ2-7	.	.	TRBV20-1
TGTGCCAGCAGCCAAGGAGGAAAAATAGCCAAAAACATTCAGTACTTC	CASSQGGKIAKNIQYF	TRBJ2-4	.	.	TRBV3-1